This entry lists 20 T cell receptor beta chains sequenced from one sample in a study of T cell repertoires in cytomegalovirus infection. TCRdb recomputed calls from the reads with MiXCR, one row per CDR3 protein. The sample carries some 680,000 distinct CDR3 sequences, roughly 35% recorded once. Specimen: PBMCs. These receptors came from a human donor in good health (CMV status not recorded). Some clones in this sample may be carry-over from other donors' samples.

This clonotype was counted between two and nine times. V gene TRBV19 combines with J gene TRBJ1-5; unclear D gene. Germline V gene sequence: CDR1 LNHDA, CDR2 SQIVND (reference sequence). CDR3 size: 14 residues. Trimming shortened V by 6 bases and J by 0 bases, and 9 bases separated the two germline ends. The CDR3 nucleotides read TGTGCCAGTAGAGAAAAGTATAGCAATCAGCCCCAGCATTTT. Amino acid sequence: CASREKYSNQPQHF. The complete variable domain, with remaining parts taken from reference TRBV19 and TRBJ1-5, reads DGGITQSPKYLFRKEGQNVTLSCEQNLNHDAMYWYRQDPGQGLRLIYYSQIVNDFQKGDIAEGYSVSREKKESFPLTVTSAQKNPTAFYLCASREKYSNQPQHFGDGTRLSIL.

This rearrangement joins TRBV24-1 to TRBJ2-7, with 8 bases that match TRBD1. CDR3 size: 13 residues. Germline CDR1 and CDR2: KGHDR and SFDVKD. The J segment lost 5 bases and the V segment lost 8 bases, leaving 7 bases of the junction unmatched. CDR3 protein: CATKDSGGNEQYF. DNA for the CDR3: TGTGCCACCAAAGATTCAGGGGGCAACGAGCAGTACTTC.

This chain links TRBV28 with TRBJ2-7; 8 nucleotides align to TRBD1. The V segment lost 3 bases and the J segment 2 bases; nucleotides outside the gene matches: 18. This CDR3 contains 19 residues. Germline CDR1 and CDR2: MDHEN and SYDVKM. The CDR3 DNA sequence: TGTGCCAGCAGTTTCGCCGCGGGACAGGCGAAGGAGCTTACCTACGAGCAGTACTTC. As protein: CASSFAAGQAKELTYEQYF.

For this clonotype: This CDR3 is missing its conserved last phenylalanine or tryptophan, likely due to a read error. The chain couples TRBV7-2 to TRBJ1-5, with D unresolved. Per the germline V gene, CDR1 is SGHTA and CDR2 is FQGNSA. The CDR3 is 14 amino acids. V was pared by 1 base and J by 10 bases, with 14 bases between. The CDR3 DNA is TGTGCCAGCAGCTTAGATACGACGAAACATCCCCAGCATTTG. Protein product: CASSLDTTKHPQHL.

This clonotype showed up many times. The rearrangement uses TRBV11-3 and TRBJ2-5; 7 nucleotides align to TRBD2. The CDR3 runs to 13 residues. Germline trimming cut 2 bases from V and 4 bases from J; bases unmatched to any gene: 1. Looked up from germline, CDR1 is SGHNT and CDR2 is YENEEA. In nucleotides, the CDR3 is TGTGCCAGCAGCTTACCGGGAGGAGAGACCCAGTACTTC. Its translation: CASSLPGGETQYF. Supplemented by reference TRBV11-3 and TRBJ2-5, the full variable domain reads EAGVVQSPRYKIIEKKQPVAFWCNPISGHNTLYWYLQNLGQGPELLIRYENEEAVDDSQLPKDRFSAERLKGVDSTLKIQPAELGDSAVYLCASSLPGGETQYFGPGTRLLVL.

This clonotype was seen a few times. CDR3 amino acids: CASSFNRGTDTQYF. The CDR3 DNA reads TGTGCCAGCAGCTTTAACAGGGGCACAGATACGCAGTATTTT. J is TRBJ2-3 and V is TRBV7-6; D is perhaps TRBD1 (6 bases). From germline, CDR1 is SGHVS and CDR2 FNYEAQ. The germline V and J ends were trimmed by 3 bases and 1 base, with 8 bases remaining between them. The CDR3 consists of 14 residues.

On this clonotype itself: The CDR3 does not close with the conserved phenylalanine or tryptophan, likely indicating a read error. No DNA is shown, since the ends of the CDR3 on it are uncertain; the CDR3 is the one TCRdb lists. J is TRBJ1-1 and V is TRBV28; the table gives TRBD1 as D, unverified against the DNA. The CDR3 comprises 14 residues, both ends counted. Germline CDR1 and CDR2: MDHEN and SYDVKM. CDR3 sequence reads: CAINPVSRNTEDFV.

The chain carries TRBV10-3 and TRBJ2-1; a possible D gene is TRBD2 (5 bases). From germline, CDR1 is ENHRY and CDR2 SYGVKD. V lost 0 bases and J lost 4, with 10 bases in between. CDR3 size: 15 residues. This CDR3 is CAISESGLDYNEQFF. The CDR3 DNA reads as TGTGCCATCAGTGAGTCAGGACTGGATTACAATGAGCAGTTCTTC.

V usage is TRBV10-3 and J usage is TRBJ2-2; TRBD1 is a possible D gene (5 bases). Germline V gene lookup returns CDR1 ENHRY and CDR2 SYGVKD. Trimming cost V 8 bases and J 4 bases, with 17 bases left between them. The CDR3 has 15 residues. Here the CDR3 DNA reads TGTGCCATCGGGGCGGATGAAAGATTCACCGGGGAGCTGTTTTTT. Amino acids: CAIGADERFTGELFF.

This clonotype was counted many times. The chain carries TRBV19 and TRBJ2-7; possibly TRBD1 or TRBD2 for D (5 bases each). V was cut by 5 bases and J by 9 bases, with 26 bases left in between. Germline V lookup: CDR1 LNHDA, CDR2 SQIVND (reference sequence). The CDR3 is made up of 16 amino acids. The CDR3 nucleotides are TGTGCCAGTAGTCCCCTTGGGACGGATTCTTTTGGTGGGCAGTACTTC. Amino acids: CASSPLGTDSFGGQYF.

The chain carries TRBV7-9 and TRBJ2-7, with D maybe TRBD1 (6 bases). Trimming shortened V by 5 bases and J by 2 bases, and 13 bases separated the two germline ends. CDR3 size: 14 residues. The germline V gene has CDR1 SEHNR and CDR2 FQNEAQ (reference sequence). The DNA of the CDR3 is TGTGCCAGCAGCCAAAAACAGGGAACCTACGAGCAGTACTTC. As protein: CASSQKQGTYEQYF.

This clonotype was observed a few times. The V call is TRBV28, the J call TRBJ2-7, with 11 bases matching TRBD1. Germline V gene data show CDR1 as MDHEN and CDR2 as SYDVKM. The junction had 6 bases not matched to a gene; V was cut back by 6 bases and J by 2 bases. This CDR3 region has 15 residues. The CDR3 sequence: CASRAGTGGAYEQYF. The CDR3 DNA sequence: TGTGCCAGCAGGGCCGGGACAGGGGGGGCCTACGAGCAGTACTTC.

V and J are TRBV27 and TRBJ1-1, with D tentatively TRBD1 (5 bases). Germline V gene data show CDR1 as MNHEY and CDR2 as SMNVEV (reference sequence). The CDR3 totals 13 residues. V lost 6 bases and J 3 bases, leaving 11 bases between the germline ends. The DNA for the CDR3 is TGTGCCAGCAGAGACAGTGGAGACACTGAAGCTTTCTTT. Amino acid sequence: CASRDSGDTEAFF.

This clonotype was detected a few times. The chain joins TRBV5-1 to TRBJ2-7; D is unclear. V shed 0 bases and J shed 0 bases, with 7 bases lying between them. From germline, CDR1 is SGHRS and CDR2 YFSETQ. The CDR3 runs to 14 residues. The CDR3 nucleotides read TGCGCCAGCAGCTTGGACCCGTTCTCCTACGAGCAGTACTTC. Translated, it gives CASSLDPFSYEQYF.

This clonotype was detected a few times. V and J are TRBV14 and TRBJ2-1; 10 bases agree with TRBD2. Per germline, CDR1 SGHDN and CDR2 FVKESK. This CDR3 is 16 amino acids long. V lost 4 bases, J lost 0 bases, and 3 bases stayed unmatched. CDR3 bases: TGTGCCAGCAGCCTTAGCGGGAGGTACTCCTACAATGAGCAGTTCTTC. Translating gives CASSLSGRYSYNEQFF.

This clonotype was found a few times. V and J are TRBV19 and TRBJ2-7; D possibly corresponds to TRBD1 (6 bases). The V end was cut by 4 bases, the J end by 6 bases, with 13 bases between. CDR1 is LNHDA and CDR2 is SQIVND in the germline V gene (reference sequence). This CDR3 is 13 amino acids long. CDR3 residues: CASSTDRLSEQYF. CDR3 DNA sequence: TGTGCCAGTAGTACCGACAGGCTCAGCGAGCAGTACTTC.

The chain links TRBV19 to TRBJ2-1; 10 bases line up with TRBD2. The CDR3 sequence is 16 residues long. Trimming at V came to 7 bases and at J to 1 base, leaving 7 bases not matched to a gene. The germline V gene encodes CDR1 LNHDA and CDR2 SQIVND (reference sequence). CDR3 nucleotide sequence: TGTGCCAGTACCGAGCGGGGGGGCTTTTCCTACAATGAGCAGTTCTTC. Translating gives CASTERGGFSYNEQFF. The full variable domain, its missing parts supplied by reference TRBV19 and TRBJ2-1, is DGGITQSPKYLFRKEGQNVTLSCEQNLNHDAMYWYRQDPGQGLRLIYYSQIVNDFQKGDIAEGYSVSREKKESFPLTVTSAQKNPTAFYLCASTERGGFSYNEQFFGPGTRLTVL.

This clonotype has just one count. The chain carries TRBV28 and TRBJ1-1; D is undetermined. The germline V gene encodes CDR1 MDHEN and CDR2 SYDVKM. The CDR3 covers 12 residues. V lost 4 bases and J lost 11, with 14 bases in between. CDR3 sequence (DNA): TGTGCCAGCAGTTCCGGAGATAATAGGGCTTTCTTT. It yields the protein CASSSGDNRAFF. Filled out from reference TRBV28 and TRBJ1-1, the complete variable domain reads DVKVTQSSRYLVKRTGEKVFLECVQDMDHENMFWYRQDPGLGLRLIYFSYDVKMKEKGDIPEGYSVSREKKERFSLILESASTNQTSMYLCASSSGDNRAFFGQGTRLTVV.

The chain employs TRBV6-6 and TRBJ2-5; the D gene could be TRBD1 or TRBD2 (5 bases each). V lost 0 bases and J lost 5, with 16 bases in between. CDR1 is MNHNY, CDR2 SVGAGI, per germline (reference sequence). This CDR3 has 16 residues. The CDR3 DNA reads TGTGCCAGCAGTTACTCGAAGGGGAGACAGAGGGAGACCCAGTACTTC. Translation: CASSYSKGRQRETQYF.

The rearrangement uses TRBV7-2 and TRBJ1-3; D uncertain. From germline, CDR1 is SGHTA and CDR2 FQGNSA. Trimming pared 6 bases from V and 0 bases from J, leaving 21 bases between. The CDR3 has 18 residues. CDR3 DNA: TGTGCCAGCAGTGCCCGGGTGGGGAGGAGAAACTCTGGAAACACCATATATTTT. It codes for CASSARVGRRNSGNTIYF. The full variable domain, in which reference TRBV7-2 and TRBJ1-3 provide the parts outside the CDR3, is GAGVSQSPSNKVTEKGKDVELRCDPISGHTALYWYRQSLGQGLEFLIYFQGNSAPDKSGLPSDRFSAERTGGSVSTLTIQRTQQEDSAVYLCASSARVGRRNSGNTIYFGEGSWLTVV.